This T cell receptor beta chain derives from a study of blood T cell repertoires in COVID-19. As for the study in general: Sites in the United States, Italy and Spain provided acute and convalescent COVID-19 samples. The analysed material was cDNA or gDNA that came from T cells, B-cell-depleted T cells, or PBMCs.

Germline V gene sequence: CDR1 SQVTM, CDR2 ANQGSEA. There are 14 residues in the CDR3. Unmatched junction bases numbered 8, after V lost 4 bases and J lost 7 bases. Source study methods: Amplified reference gene primers provided the basis for estimating nucleated cell counts. Profiled with immunoSEQ multiplex PCR; TCRdb holds only in-frame clones, not every one. The DNA gave D and trimming, while V, J and clone size come from that table. The data contain about 230,000 clones, approximately 87% of them singletons. Only one count was recorded for this clone. This clonotype was sampled from a woman in her seventies with active or convalescent COVID-19. Material: peripheral blood. J is TRBJ1-2 and V is TRBV29-1, with TRBD1 matching over 11 bases. The CDR3 is CSVAPGQGGGGYTF. The CDR3 bases are TGCAGCGTTGCCCCGGGACAGGGGGGAGGTGGCTACACCTTC. Full variable domain (missing parts from reference TRBV29-1 and TRBJ1-2): SAVISQKPSRDICQRGTSLTIQCQVDSQVTMMFWYRQQPGQSLTLIATANQGSEATYESGFVIDKFPISRPNLTFSTLTVSNMSPEDSSIYLCSVAPGQGGGGYTFGSGTRLTVV.